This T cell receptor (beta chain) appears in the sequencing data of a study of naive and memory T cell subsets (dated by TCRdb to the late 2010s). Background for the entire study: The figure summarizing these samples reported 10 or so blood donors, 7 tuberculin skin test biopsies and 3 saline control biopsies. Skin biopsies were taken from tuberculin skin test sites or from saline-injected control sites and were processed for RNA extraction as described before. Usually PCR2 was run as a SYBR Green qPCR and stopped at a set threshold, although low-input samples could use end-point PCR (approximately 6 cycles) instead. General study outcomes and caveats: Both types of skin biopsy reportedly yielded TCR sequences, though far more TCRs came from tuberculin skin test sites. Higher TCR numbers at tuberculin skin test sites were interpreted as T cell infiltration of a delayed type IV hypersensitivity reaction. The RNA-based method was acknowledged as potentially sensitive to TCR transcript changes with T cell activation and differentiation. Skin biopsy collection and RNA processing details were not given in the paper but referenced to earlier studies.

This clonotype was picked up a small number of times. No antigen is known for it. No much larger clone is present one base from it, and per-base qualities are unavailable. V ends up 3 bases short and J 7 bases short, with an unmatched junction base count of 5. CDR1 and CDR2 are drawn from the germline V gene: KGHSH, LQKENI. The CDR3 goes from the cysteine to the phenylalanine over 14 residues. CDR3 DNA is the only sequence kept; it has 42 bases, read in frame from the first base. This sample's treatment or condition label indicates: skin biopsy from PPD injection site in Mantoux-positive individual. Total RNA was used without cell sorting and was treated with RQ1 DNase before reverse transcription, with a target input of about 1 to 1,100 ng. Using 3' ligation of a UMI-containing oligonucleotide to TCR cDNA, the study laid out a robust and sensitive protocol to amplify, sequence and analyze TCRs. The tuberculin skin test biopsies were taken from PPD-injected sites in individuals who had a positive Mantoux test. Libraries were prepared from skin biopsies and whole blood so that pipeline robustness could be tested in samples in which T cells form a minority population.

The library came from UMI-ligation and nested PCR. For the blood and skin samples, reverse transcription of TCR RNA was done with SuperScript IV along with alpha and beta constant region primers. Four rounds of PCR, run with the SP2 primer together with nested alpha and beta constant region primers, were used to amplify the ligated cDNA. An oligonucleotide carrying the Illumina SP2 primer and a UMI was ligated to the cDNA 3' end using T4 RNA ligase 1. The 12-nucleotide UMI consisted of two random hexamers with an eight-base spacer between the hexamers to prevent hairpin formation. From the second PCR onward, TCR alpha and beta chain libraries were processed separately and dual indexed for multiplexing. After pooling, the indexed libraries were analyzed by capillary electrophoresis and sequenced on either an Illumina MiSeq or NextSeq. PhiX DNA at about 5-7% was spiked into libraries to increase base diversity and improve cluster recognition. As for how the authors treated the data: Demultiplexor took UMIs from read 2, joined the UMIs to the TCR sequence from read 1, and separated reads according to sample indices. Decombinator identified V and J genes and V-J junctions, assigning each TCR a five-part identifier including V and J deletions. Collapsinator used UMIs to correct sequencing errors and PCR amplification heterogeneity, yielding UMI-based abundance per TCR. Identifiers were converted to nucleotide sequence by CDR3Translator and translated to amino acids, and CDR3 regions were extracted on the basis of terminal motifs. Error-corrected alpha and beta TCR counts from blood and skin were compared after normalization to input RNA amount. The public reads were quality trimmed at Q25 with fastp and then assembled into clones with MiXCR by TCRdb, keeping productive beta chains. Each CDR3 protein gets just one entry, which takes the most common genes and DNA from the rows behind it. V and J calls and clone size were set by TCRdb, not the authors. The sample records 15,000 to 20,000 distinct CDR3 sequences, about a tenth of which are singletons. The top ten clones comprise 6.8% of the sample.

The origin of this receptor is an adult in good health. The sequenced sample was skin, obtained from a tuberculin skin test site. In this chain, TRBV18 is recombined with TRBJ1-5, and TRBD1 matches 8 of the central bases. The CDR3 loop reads CASSPATGAQPQHF. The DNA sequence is TGTGCCAGCTCACCCGCGACAGGGGCCCAGCCCCAGCATTTT.